This paragraph covers one T cell receptor beta chain sequence. Its antigen remains unidentified. No base-level quality is on record; no much larger clone is a single base apart. This record comes from a study of OX40 agonist ivuxolimab in advanced cancers. About the investigation overall: Ivuxolimab was an agonistic, fully human IgG2 monoclonal antibody directed against OX40 (CD134), a costimulatory receptor. Intravenous ivuxolimab was administered to patients every 2 weeks at six dose levels: 0.01, 0.1, 0.3, 1.5, 3 and 10 mg/kg. Of the 52 patients in dose escalation, about 20 had hepatocellular carcinoma, some 15 had melanoma, 9 had renal cell carcinoma and 9 had head and neck cancer. In the dose-escalation cohort, more than 80% of patients were male, and the mean age was approximately 60 years with a range of roughly 20 to 80. Prior anti-PD-1, anti-PD-L1 or anti-CTLA-4 therapy was permitted, and 30% to 45% of dose-escalation patients had received checkpoint inhibitors. Partial responses were achieved by three dose-escalation patients, of whom one had hepatocellular carcinoma and two had cutaneous melanoma. The purpose of peripheral TCRbeta sequencing was to test whether ivuxolimab changed TCR sequence diversity and led to clonal T-cell expansion. The paper describes the monotherapy dose-escalation part (N = 52 patients) of the phase I trial of ivuxolimab.

Genomic DNA was extracted from sorted cells for sequencing of the TCRbeta CDR3 region. The immunoSEQ Assay was used to sequence the TCRbeta CDR3 regions. TCRdb stores this immuneACCESS table with in-frame sequences only. Part of the clones is absent; in the studies checked, under half of the shortfall reflects unresolved V genes, and no reason is known for the rest. The sample table shows about 3,400 clones, and around 80% are seen once. The ten largest clonotypes hold under 30% of the sample. The trial excluded patients who had a history of autoimmune disease or who were on systemic immunosuppression. Peripheral blood for TCR sequencing was collected from all dose cohorts at baseline, on cycle 4 day 1, and on cycle 7 day 1. Samples were obtained from an open-label, multicenter, first-in-human phase I dose-escalation trial of ivuxolimab. Adults with locally advanced or metastatic head and neck squamous cell, hepatocellular, melanoma or renal cell carcinoma were enrolled in the trial. Before TCR sequencing, CD4+ T cells and CD8+ T cells were sorted from peripheral blood as separate populations.

The investigation overall reported the following: Partial responders in the 0.1-3.0 mg/kg groups had among the lowest normalized peripheral clonal expansion, especially among CD8+ T cells. At doses from 0.1 to 3.0 mg/kg, clonal expansion was seen in both CD4+ and CD8+ blood T cells between baseline and week 6. Low levels of normalized T-cell clonal expansion were also seen in some patients who did not respond. Which antigens the clonally expanded peripheral T cells were specific for was not determined. After ivuxolimab, CD8+ T cells had more expanded clones than CD4+ T cells on average.

As encoded in the germline V gene, CDR1 is SQVTM while CDR2 is ANQGSEA. Trimming accounts for 0 bases at V and 4 bases at J, while the number of junction bases matched to no gene is 7. There are 16 amino acids in the CDR3, from cysteine to phenylalanine inclusive. Only the CDR3 DNA is retained, 48 bases long and in frame from the first base. The receptor chain draws on TRBV29-1 and TRBJ2-1; 9 central bases correspond to TRBD2. This specimen consisted of CD4+ or CD8+ T cells sorted from blood, obtained in a trial of the OX40 agonist ivuxolimab. This receptor was identified in an adult with an advanced solid tumor such as melanoma, head and neck, liver or kidney cancer. The CDR3 region: CSVEDYRREGYNEQFF. In nucleotides, the sequence is TGCAGCGTTGAAGATTATCGGCGGGAGGGTTACAATGAGCAGTTCTTC.